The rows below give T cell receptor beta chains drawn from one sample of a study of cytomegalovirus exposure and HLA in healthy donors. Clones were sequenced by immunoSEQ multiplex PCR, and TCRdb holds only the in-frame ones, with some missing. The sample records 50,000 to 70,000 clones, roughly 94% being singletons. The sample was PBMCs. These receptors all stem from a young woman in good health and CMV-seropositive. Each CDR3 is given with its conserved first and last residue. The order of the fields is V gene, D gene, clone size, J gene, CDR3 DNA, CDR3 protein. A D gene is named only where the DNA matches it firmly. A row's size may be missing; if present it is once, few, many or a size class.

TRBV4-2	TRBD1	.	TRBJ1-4	TGTGCCAGCAGCCTCTCCGGGACAGGGGGTGAAAAACTGTTTTTT	CASSLSGTGGEKLFF
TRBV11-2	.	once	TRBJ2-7	TGTGCCAGCAGCTTACGGAGGGTGACAGACGGCGAGCAGTACTTC	CASSLRRVTDGEQYF
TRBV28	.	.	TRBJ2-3	TGTGCCAGCAGCATCACCGGGACTCCCAGCACAGATACGCAGTATTTT	CASSITGTPSTDTQYF
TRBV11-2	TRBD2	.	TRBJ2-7	TGTGCCAGCCGAGGGAGGGCTAGCGAAGGGATCGAGCAGTACTTC	CASRGRASEGIEQYF
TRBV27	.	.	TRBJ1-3	TGTGCCAGCAGTTTAAGATCGGGGGTTGGAAACACCATATATTTT	CASSLRSGVGNTIYF
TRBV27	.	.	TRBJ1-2	TGTGCCAGCAGGGCAAGAGGAGGCTACACCTTC	CASRARGGYTF
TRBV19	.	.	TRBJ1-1	TGTGCCAGTAACCATCAGGAGGACAGCTTGAACACTGAAGCTTTCTTT	CASNHQEDSLNTEAFF
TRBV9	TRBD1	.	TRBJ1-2	TGTGCCAGCAGCGAGACAGGGGTTAAGGGCTATGGCTACACCTTC	CASSETGVKGYGYTF
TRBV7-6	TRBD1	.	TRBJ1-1	TGTGCCAGCAGCACCCGGACAGGCGCGTACACTGAAGCTTTCTTT	CASSTRTGAYTEAFF
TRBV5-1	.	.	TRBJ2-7	TGCGCCAGCAGCCCTACATCGACAGGCTACGAGCAGTACTTC	CASSPTSTGYEQYF
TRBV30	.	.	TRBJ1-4	TGTGCCTGGAGTGGATACTCCGATACAGGGCCCGCGAGTGAAAAACTGTTTTTT	CAWSGYSDTGPASEKLFF
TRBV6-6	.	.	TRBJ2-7	TGTGCCAGCAGTTCCCTTGGGGCCAAAACCTACGAGCAGTACTTC	CASSSLGAKTYEQYF
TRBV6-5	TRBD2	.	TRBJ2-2	TGTGCCAGCAGTTACGGCGGGAGAGGAGGGGAGCTGTTTTTT	CASSYGGRGGELFF
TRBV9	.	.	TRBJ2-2	TGTGCCAGCAACCCGGACAGTCCCCTAGGAGAGCTGTTTTTT	CASNPDSPLGELFF
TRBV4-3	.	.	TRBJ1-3	TGCGCCAGCAGCCAAGACCTCCCGGGGACTGGAAACACCATATATTTT	CASSQDLPGTGNTIYF
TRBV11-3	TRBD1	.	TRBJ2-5	TGTGCCAGCAGCTCAGGACAGGGGGAGGAGACCCAGTACTTC	CASSSGQGEETQYF
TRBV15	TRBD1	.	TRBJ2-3	TGTGCCACCAGCCGGACAGGGGGAATCGATACGCAGTATTTT	CATSRTGGIDTQYF
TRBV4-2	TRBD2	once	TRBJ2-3	TGTGCCAGCAGCCAAGCTAGCGGGGGGGCCCCGCAGTATTTT	CASSQASGGAPQYF
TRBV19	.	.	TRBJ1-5	TGTGCCAGTAGTGGCGGGGGTCCTCGGAATCAGCCCCAGCATTTT	CASSGGGPRNQPQHF
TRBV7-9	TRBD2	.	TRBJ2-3	TGTGCCAGCAGCCCTCGTGCGGGGGACCGCACAGATACGCAGTATTTT	CASSPRAGDRTDTQYF
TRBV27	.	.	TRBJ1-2	TGTGCCAGCAGGTTTCTAGGAAACGACTATGGCTACACCTTC	CASRFLGNDYGYTF
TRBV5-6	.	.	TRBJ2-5	TGTGCCAGCAACTTATTCCAGGCGAACCGAGGGGAGACCCAGTACTTC	CASNLFQANRGETQYF